Listed here are 21 T cell receptor beta chains from one sample, sequenced in a study of T cell repertoires in cytomegalovirus infection. From the reads, TCRdb called clonotypes with MiXCR, one entry per CDR3 protein. The sample has almost 500,000 distinct CDR3 sequences; roughly 10% are singletons. Sequencing was carried out using PBMCs. The receptors here all came from a human donor in good health (CMV status not recorded). Some clones in this sample may be carry-over from other donors' samples.

This clonotype was seen a few times. The V call is TRBV9, the J call TRBJ2-1; D is possibly TRBD1 (5 bases). This CDR3 comprises 12 residues. CDR1 is SGDLS and CDR2 is YYNGEE in the germline V gene. V shed 2 bases and J shed 5 bases, with 5 bases lying between them. The CDR3 coding sequence is TGTGCCAGCAGCGTGACAGACAATGAGCAGTTCTTC. Translated, it gives CASSVTDNEQFF.

This clonotype has more than one count but fewer than ten. V is TRBV28 and J is TRBJ1-5, with 7 bases matching TRBD1. J lost 9 bases, V lost 1 base, and 9 bases had no gene match. The CDR3 is made up of 15 amino acids. Looked up from germline, CDR1 is MDHEN and CDR2 is SYDVKM. The CDR3 DNA is TGTGCCAGCAGTTTATCCCGACAGGGCTTGTCGCCCCAGCATTTT. Protein sequence: CASSLSRQGLSPQHF. Based on the CDR3 plus reference TRBV28 and TRBJ1-5, the full variable domain is DVKVTQSSRYLVKRTGEKVFLECVQDMDHENMFWYRQDPGLGLRLIYFSYDVKMKEKGDIPEGYSVSREKKERFSLILESASTNQTSMYLCASSLSRQGLSPQHFGDGTRLSIL.

The count of this clonotype is one. J is TRBJ2-1 and V is TRBV15; TRBD1 matches 7 bases. CDR3 size: 16 residues. V dropped 3 bases and J dropped 7; count of bases not matched to a gene: 12. Germline V gene data show CDR1 as LNHNV and CDR2 as YYDKDF (reference sequence). CDR3 coding DNA: TGTGCCACCAGCAGCGAGGGAGACAGGGTAGGGAATGAGCAGTTCTTC. It is translated as CATSSEGDRVGNEQFF. Together with reference TRBV15 and TRBJ2-1, the CDR3 gives the full variable domain: DAMVIQNPRYQVTQFGKPVTLSCSQTLNHNVMYWYQQKSSQAPKLLFHYYDKDFNNEADTPDNFQSRRPNTSFCFLDIRSPGLGDTAMYLCATSSEGDRVGNEQFFGPGTRLTVL.

Many counts were recorded for this clonotype. The rearrangement uses TRBV7-3 and TRBJ2-2; D gene unclear. The germline V and J ends were trimmed by 0 bases and 3 bases, with 11 bases remaining between them. Germline CDR1 is SGHTA and CDR2 is FQGTGA. The CDR3 has 16 amino acids. The DNA for the CDR3 is TGTGCCAGCAGCTTAACGACCTGGTATGACACCGGGGAGCTGTTTTTT. It yields the protein CASSLTTWYDTGELFF. The full variable domain, with the rest looked up from reference TRBV7-3 and TRBJ2-2, is GAGVSQTPSNKVTEKGKYVELRCDPISGHTALYWYRQSLGQGPEFLIYFQGTGAADDSGLPNDRFFAVRPEGSVSTLKIQRTERGDSAVYLCASSLTTWYDTGELFFGEGSRLTVL.

Many counts were recorded for this clonotype. The rearrangement joins TRBV11-2 to TRBJ1-2; D unresolved. CDR3 length equals 16 residues. Trimming cost V 5 bases and J 0 bases, with 16 bases left between them. Germline assignment: CDR1 SGHAT and CDR2 FQNNGV. The CDR3 is CASSPTWTAANYGYTF. Here the CDR3 DNA reads TGTGCCAGCAGCCCGACTTGGACGGCAGCTAACTATGGCTACACCTTC.

This clonotype has ten or more counts. The chain links TRBV24-1 to TRBJ2-1; no definite D call. From germline, CDR1 is KGHDR and CDR2 SFDVKD. CDR3 length equals 13 residues. The germline V and J ends were trimmed by 0 bases and 5 bases, with 4 bases remaining between them. The CDR3 DNA follows: TGTGCCACCAGTGATTTGGAGAACAATGAGCAGTTCTTC. It encodes CATSDLENNEQFF.

This clonotype has at least ten counts. The V gene is TRBV20-1, the J gene TRBJ2-7; 7 bases are a match to TRBD1. This CDR3 contains 13 residues. CDR1 and CDR2 (germline): DFQATT, SNEGSKA (reference sequence). Trimming took 2 bases from V and 1 from J; bases not matched to a gene: 2. The CDR3 DNA reads as TGCAGTGCTAGACAGGGGGTTTCCTACGAGCAGTACTTC. It codes for CSARQGVSYEQYF.

This chain connects TRBV7-9 to TRBJ2-5; 9 nucleotides agree with TRBD1. Germline loops: CDR1 SEHNR, CDR2 FQNEAQ (reference sequence). Unmatched junction bases numbered 6, after V lost 1 base and J lost 3 bases. The CDR3 length is 16 residues. The CDR3 loop reads CASSLVGQGFEETQYF. The CDR3 DNA is TGTGCCAGCAGCTTAGTTGGACAGGGGTTTGAAGAGACCCAGTACTTC.

This clonotype was seen many times. The rearrangement joins TRBV6-5 to TRBJ1-2, with D perhaps matching TRBD1 (5 bases). Germline V CDR1 and CDR2: MNHEY, SVGAGI. V gave up 7 bases and J gave up 6 bases, with 21 bases separating them. CDR3 length equals 15 residues. CDR3 DNA: TGTGCCAGCACTCGGGCGGGGGAATCAGGGAATGGCTACACCTTC. This codes for CASTRAGESGNGYTF.

This clonotype occurred many times. V gene TRBV6-1 combines with J gene TRBJ2-7, with D possibly being TRBD1 (5 bases). V was cut by 6 bases and J by 2 bases, with 17 bases left in between. This CDR3 contains 15 residues. Germline-derived CDR1 and CDR2 are MNHNS and SASEGT. The CDR3 is CASRAGKTYAYEQYF. CDR3 coding DNA: TGTGCCAGCAGGGCAGGGAAAACTTACGCCTACGAGCAGTACTTC.

This clonotype was seen repeatedly, ten times or more. The chain recombines TRBV4-2 with TRBJ2-7, with D hard to call. The V end was cut by 5 bases, the J end by 4 bases, with 6 bases between. Germline CDR1 and CDR2: LGHNA and YNFKEQ. The CDR3 sequence is 11 residues long. The CDR3, as DNA: TGTGCCAGCAGCGCAGGTTACGAGCAGTACTTC. Protein: CASSAGYEQYF.

On this clonotype itself: This sequence may be a read error, since a much larger clone differs from it by one base. The CDR3, as DNA: TGTGCCAGCAGTCCGAGGACAGGTGGGGAACAGCCCCAGCATTTT. This encodes CASSPRTGGEQPQHF. V is TRBV12-3 or TRBV12-4 and J is TRBJ1-5, with 7 bases fitting TRBD1. The V segment lost 5 bases and the J segment 7 bases; nucleotides outside the gene matches: 11. CDR3 length equals 15 residues.

This clonotype was found many times. V usage is TRBV12-3 or TRBV12-4 and J usage is TRBJ1-2; D unresolved. This CDR3 is built from 13 residues. V dropped 3 bases and J dropped 3 bases, with 8 bases sitting between them. The CDR3 nucleotides are TGTGCCAGCAGTTTCGGGGAGGACTATGGCTACACCTTC. Translated, it gives CASSFGEDYGYTF.

This clonotype appeared many times. The chain combines TRBV7-9 with TRBJ1-6; the D gene is possibly TRBD1 (5 bases). The CDR3 sequence is 16 residues long. Trimming left V 4 bases short and J 9 bases short, with 19 bases between. Looked up from germline, CDR1 is SEHNR and CDR2 is FQNEAQ (reference sequence). CDR3 DNA: TGTGCCAGCAGCTCCCCTCAGGGTGGAGTAAGTTCACCCCTCCACTTT. Its translation: CASSSPQGGVSSPLHF. Based on the CDR3 plus reference TRBV7-9 and TRBJ1-6, the full variable domain is DTGVSQNPRHKITKRGQNVTFRCDPISEHNRLYWYRQTLGQGPEFLTYFQNEAQLEKSRLLSDRFSAERPKGSFSTLEIQRTEQGDSAMYLCASSSPQGGVSSPLHFGNGTRLTVT.

This clonotype was counted between two and nine times. This chain connects TRBV20-1 to TRBJ2-5; weak D call: TRBD1 (5 bases). V lost 1 base and J lost 1, with 7 bases in between. The CDR3 contains 13 residues. Germline V CDR1 and CDR2: DFQATT, SNEGSKA (reference sequence). CDR3 bases: TGCAGTGCTAGAGGGGGCAGCCAAGAGACCCAGTACTTC. As protein: CSARGGSQETQYF.

This clonotype showed up many times. The chain links TRBV6-6 to TRBJ2-5, with a tentative D call TRBD2 (5 bases). Trimming stripped 7 bases from V and 9 bases from J, with 15 bases between. CDR1 and CDR2 (germline): MNHNY, SVGAGI (reference sequence). The CDR3 is 12 amino acids. CDR3 bases: TGTGCCAGCATCGGACTCAAAGCGCCCCAGTACTTC. Translating gives CASIGLKAPQYF.

This clonotype was seen only a few times. V and J are TRBV4-1 and TRBJ2-5; TRBD2 aligns across 11 bases. This CDR3 spans 17 amino acids. CDR1 MGHRA and CDR2 YSYEKL come from the germline V gene. The J segment lost 8 bases and the V segment lost 5 bases, leaving 16 bases of the junction unmatched. The CDR3 nucleotides are TGCGCCAGCAGCAGCCCGGGACTAGCGGCTGACAAGAGAACCCAGTACTTC. It is translated as CASSSPGLAADKRTQYF.

This clonotype came up a few times. The CDR3 here is CSANPWTGHGYTF. The CDR3 DNA sequence: TGCAGTGCTAACCCTTGGACAGGGCATGGCTACACCTTC. The chain is built from TRBV20-1 and TRBJ1-2; 8 bases map to TRBD1. The CDR3 covers 13 residues. V shed 4 bases and J 6 bases; nucleotides not matched to a gene: 7. Looked up from germline, CDR1 is DFQATT and CDR2 is SNEGSKA (reference sequence).

This clonotype was observed a few times. The chain uses TRBV13 and TRBJ2-3; TRBD2 matches 8 bases. This CDR3 spans 14 amino acids. Unmatched junction bases numbered 10, after V lost 10 bases and J lost 4 bases. Germline V lookup: CDR1 PRHDT, CDR2 FYEKMQ (reference sequence). The CDR3 reads CATFRAGEPDTQYF. CDR3 nucleotide sequence: TGTGCCACCTTCCGAGCGGGAGAGCCAGATACGCAGTATTTT.

This clonotype occurred many times. J is TRBJ2-5 and V is TRBV12-3 or TRBV12-4, with 8 positions matching TRBD2. V lost 7 bases and J lost 5; bases outside the gene matches: 3. This CDR3 has 12 amino acids. The CDR3 sequence is CASTPGGETQYF. In DNA, the CDR3 is TGTGCCAGCACCCCGGGGGGGGAGACCCAGTACTTC.

This clonotype was seen many times. V and J are TRBV28 and TRBJ1-5, with D possibly TRBD1 on 5 matching bases. Trimming took 3 bases from V and 7 from J, leaving 13 bases between them. Germline V gene lookup returns CDR1 MDHEN and CDR2 SYDVKM. The CDR3 is 14 residues long. CDR3 DNA sequence: TGTGCCAGCAGTTTGTTGAGGGGAGGACAGCCCCAGCATTTT. Protein sequence: CASSLLRGGQPQHF.